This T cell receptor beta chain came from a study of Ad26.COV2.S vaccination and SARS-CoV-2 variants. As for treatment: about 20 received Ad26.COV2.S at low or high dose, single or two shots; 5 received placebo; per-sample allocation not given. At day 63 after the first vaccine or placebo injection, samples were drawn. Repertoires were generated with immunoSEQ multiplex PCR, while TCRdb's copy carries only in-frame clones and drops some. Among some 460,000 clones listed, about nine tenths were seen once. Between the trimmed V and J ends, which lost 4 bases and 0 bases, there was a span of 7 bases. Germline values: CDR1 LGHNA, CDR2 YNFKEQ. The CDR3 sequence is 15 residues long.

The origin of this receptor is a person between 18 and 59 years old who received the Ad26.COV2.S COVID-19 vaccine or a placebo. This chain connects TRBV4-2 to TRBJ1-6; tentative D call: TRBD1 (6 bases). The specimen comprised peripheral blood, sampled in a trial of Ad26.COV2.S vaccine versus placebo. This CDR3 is CASSPDSSYNSPLHF. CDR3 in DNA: TGTGCCAGCAGCCCGGACAGCTCCTATAATTCACCCCTCCACTTT.